This T cell receptor beta chain was sequenced for a study of T cell responses to AZD1222 COVID-19 vaccine. Libraries were prepared by immunoSEQ multiplex PCR; TCRdb keeps only in-frame clonotypes and omits some of them. The sample carries 110,000 to 150,000 clones, over 90% recorded once. As concerns this clone: Its antigen is still unknown.

Whole-study findings and limits: It was only after the peak T cell response that any repertoires were sampled.

The CDR3 covers 12 residues. Germline V gives CDR1 PRHDT, CDR2 FYEKMQ (reference sequence). Between the trimmed V and J ends, which lost 5 bases and 8 bases, there was a span of 12 bases. The V call is TRBV13, the J call TRBJ1-2; TRBD1 might be the D (5 bases). The origin of this receptor is an adult in good health. The sequencing used peripheral blood, collected on day 0 of AZD1222 vaccination. CDR3 in amino acids: CASSLGTAGYTF. As DNA, the CDR3 is TGTGCCAGCAGCCTCGGGACTGCAGGCTACACCTTC.